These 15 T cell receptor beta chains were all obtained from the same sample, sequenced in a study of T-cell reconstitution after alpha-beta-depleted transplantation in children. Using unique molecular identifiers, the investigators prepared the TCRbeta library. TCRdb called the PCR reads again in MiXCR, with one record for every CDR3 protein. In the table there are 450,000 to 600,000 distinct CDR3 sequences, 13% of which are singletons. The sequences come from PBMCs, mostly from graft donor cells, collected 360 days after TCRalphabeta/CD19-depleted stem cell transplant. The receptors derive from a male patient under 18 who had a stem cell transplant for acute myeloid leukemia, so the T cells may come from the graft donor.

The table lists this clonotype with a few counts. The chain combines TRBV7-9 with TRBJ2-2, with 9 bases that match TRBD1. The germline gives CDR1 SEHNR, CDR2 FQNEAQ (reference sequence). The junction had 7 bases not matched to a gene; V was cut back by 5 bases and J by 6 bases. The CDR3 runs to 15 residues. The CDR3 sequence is CASSPGQGLAGELFF. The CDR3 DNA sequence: TGTGCCAGCAGCCCGGGACAGGGCTTAGCCGGGGAGCTGTTTTTT. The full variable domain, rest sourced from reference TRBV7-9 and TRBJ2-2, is DTGVSQNPRHKITKRGQNVTFRCDPISEHNRLYWYRQTLGQGPEFLTYFQNEAQLEKSRLLSDRFSAERPKGSFSTLEIQRTEQGDSAMYLCASSPGQGLAGELFFGEGSRLTVL.

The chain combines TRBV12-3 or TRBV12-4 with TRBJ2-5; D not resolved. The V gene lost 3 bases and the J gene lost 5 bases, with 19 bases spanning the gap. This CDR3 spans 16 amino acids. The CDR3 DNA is TGTGCCAGCAGTTTGACTCCCCCTAGGGCCGGGGAGACCCAGTACTTC. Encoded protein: CASSLTPPRAGETQYF.

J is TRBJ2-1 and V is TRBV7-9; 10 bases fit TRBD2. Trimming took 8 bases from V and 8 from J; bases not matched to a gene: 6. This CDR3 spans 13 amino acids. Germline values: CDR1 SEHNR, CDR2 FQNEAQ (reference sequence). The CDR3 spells CASLLAGVHEQFF. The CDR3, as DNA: TGTGCCAGCTTGCTAGCGGGAGTCCATGAGCAGTTCTTC.

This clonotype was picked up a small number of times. The CDR3 DNA follows: TGCGCCAGCAGCTATGGGACAGGGAACACAGATACGCAGTATTTT. Encoded protein: CASSYGTGNTDTQYF. The chain recombines TRBV5-1 with TRBJ2-3; the match to TRBD1 covers 9 bases. Trimming at V came to 3 bases and at J to 2 bases, leaving 4 bases not matched to a gene. Germline V CDR1 and CDR2: SGHRS, YFSETQ. The length of the CDR3 is 15 residues.

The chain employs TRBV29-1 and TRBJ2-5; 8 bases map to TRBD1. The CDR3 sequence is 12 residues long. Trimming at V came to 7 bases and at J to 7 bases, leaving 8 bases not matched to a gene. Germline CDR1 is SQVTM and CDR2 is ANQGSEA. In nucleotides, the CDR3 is TGCAGCGCCCGTCCCGGGACAGGGACCCAGTACTTC. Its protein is CSARPGTGTQYF.

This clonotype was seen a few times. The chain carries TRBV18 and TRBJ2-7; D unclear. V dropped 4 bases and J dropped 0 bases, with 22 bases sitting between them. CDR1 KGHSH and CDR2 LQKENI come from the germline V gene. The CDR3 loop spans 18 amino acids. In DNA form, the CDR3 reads TGTGCCAGCTCACTTATCCCGTTCGCCCTTGCAACCTCCTACGAGCAGTACTTC. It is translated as CASSLIPFALATSYEQYF.

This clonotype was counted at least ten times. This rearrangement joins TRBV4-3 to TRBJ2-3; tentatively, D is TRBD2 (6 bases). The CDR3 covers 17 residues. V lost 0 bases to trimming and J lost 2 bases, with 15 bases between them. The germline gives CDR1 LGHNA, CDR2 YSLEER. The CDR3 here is CASSQDRGLPYTDTQYF. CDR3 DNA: TGCGCCAGCAGCCAAGATCGAGGACTACCATACACAGATACGCAGTATTTT.

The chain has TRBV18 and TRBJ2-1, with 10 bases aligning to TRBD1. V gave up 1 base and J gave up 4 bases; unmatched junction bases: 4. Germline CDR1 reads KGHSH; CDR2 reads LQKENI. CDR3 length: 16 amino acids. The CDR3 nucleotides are TGTGCCAGCTCACCACGGACAGGGGGACAATACAATGAGCAGTTCTTC. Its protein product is CASSPRTGGQYNEQFF.

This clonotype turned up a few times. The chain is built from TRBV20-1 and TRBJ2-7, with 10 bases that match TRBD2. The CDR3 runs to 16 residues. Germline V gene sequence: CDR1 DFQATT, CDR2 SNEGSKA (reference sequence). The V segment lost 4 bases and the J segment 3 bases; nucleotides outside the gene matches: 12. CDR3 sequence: CSAKPPLAGANYEQYF. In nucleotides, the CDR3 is TGCAGTGCTAAACCGCCGCTAGCGGGAGCAAACTACGAGCAGTACTTC.

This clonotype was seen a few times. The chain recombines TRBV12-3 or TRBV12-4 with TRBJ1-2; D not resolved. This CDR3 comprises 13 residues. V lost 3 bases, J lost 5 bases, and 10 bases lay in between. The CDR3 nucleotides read TGTGCCAGCAGTTTCGAAACCATTTATGGCTACACCTTC. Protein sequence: CASSFETIYGYTF.

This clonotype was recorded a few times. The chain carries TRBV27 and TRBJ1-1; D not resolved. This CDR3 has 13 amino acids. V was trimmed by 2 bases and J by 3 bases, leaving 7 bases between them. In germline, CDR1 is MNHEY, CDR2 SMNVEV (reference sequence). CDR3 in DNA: TGTGCCAGCAGTTTAGTAGGTTACACTGAAGCTTTCTTT. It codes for CASSLVGYTEAFF.

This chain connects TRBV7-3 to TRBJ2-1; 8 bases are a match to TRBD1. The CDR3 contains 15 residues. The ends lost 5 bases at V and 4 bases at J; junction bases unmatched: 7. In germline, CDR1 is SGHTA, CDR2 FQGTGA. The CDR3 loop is CASSPSGQGYNEQFF. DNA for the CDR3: TGTGCCAGCAGCCCCTCCGGACAGGGTTACAATGAGCAGTTCTTC.

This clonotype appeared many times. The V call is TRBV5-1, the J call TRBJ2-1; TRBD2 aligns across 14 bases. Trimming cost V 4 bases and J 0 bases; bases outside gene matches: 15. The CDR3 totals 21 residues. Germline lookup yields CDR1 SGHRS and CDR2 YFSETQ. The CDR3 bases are TGCGCCAGCAGCCTTACCCTTCGACTAGCGGGAGGGTATAGCTCCTACAATGAGCAGTTCTTC. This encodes CASSLTLRLAGGYSSYNEQFF.

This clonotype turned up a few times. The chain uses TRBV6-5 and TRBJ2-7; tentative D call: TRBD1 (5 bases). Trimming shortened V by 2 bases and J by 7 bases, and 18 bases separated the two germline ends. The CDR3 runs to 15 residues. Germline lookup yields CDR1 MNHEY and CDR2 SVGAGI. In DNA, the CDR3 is TGTGCCAGCAGTTACGGGGCCCCCGAAGCCAGGGAGCAGTACTTC. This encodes CASSYGAPEAREQYF.

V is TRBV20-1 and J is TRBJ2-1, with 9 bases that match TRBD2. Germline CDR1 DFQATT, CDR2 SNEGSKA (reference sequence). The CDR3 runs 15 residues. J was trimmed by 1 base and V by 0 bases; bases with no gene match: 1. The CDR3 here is CSARETSGSYNEQFF. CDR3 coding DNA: TGCAGTGCTAGAGAGACTAGCGGATCCTACAATGAGCAGTTCTTC.